These T cell receptor beta chains were read from a single sample in a study of CD8 T cells in ankylosing spondylitis. TCRdb reprocessed the 5' RACE reads via MiXCR and lists one record per CDR3 protein. The sample consists of 150,000 to 200,000 distinct CDR3 sequences, roughly 18% of them appearing once. Sample: blood, either unsorted or a sorted T cell fraction (not recorded which). The receptors come from a male donor between 5 and 35 years old with ankylosing spondylitis or in good health (not recorded which). CDR3s include the opening cysteine and the closing phenylalanine or tryptophan. Each record gives: D gene, J gene, V gene, clone size, CDR3 DNA, CDR3 protein. A D gene is named only where the DNA matches it firmly. For some rows the clone size is stated as once, few or many, or as a class when expanded; others skip it.

D: NA; J: TRBJ2-5; V: TRBV9; size: many; DNA: TGTGCCAGCAGCGTAGCCCCGGGGTGGCAAGAGACCCAGTACTTC; CDR3: CASSVAPGWQETQYF
D: TRBD2; J: TRBJ2-1; V: TRBV11-2; size: many; DNA: TGTGCCAGCAGCTTAGTAGTCGGGTCGGGGGGACTAGGGGACAATGAGCAGTTCTTC; CDR3: CASSLVVGSGGLGDNEQFF
D: TRBD2; J: TRBJ2-5; V: TRBV20-1; size: NA; DNA: TGCAGTGCTACCGTCGGGGGGTCGCAAGAGACCCAGTACTTC; CDR3: CSATVGGSQETQYF
D: TRBD2; J: TRBJ2-7; V: TRBV15; size: many; DNA: TGTGCCACCAGCAGAGGACTAGCGGGAGGTATGGGCGAGCAGTACTTC; CDR3: CATSRGLAGGMGEQYF
D: NA; J: TRBJ2-1; V: TRBV29-1; size: many; DNA: TGCAGCGTTCCGACTAAGGGACCTTCCTACAATGAGCAGTTCTTC; CDR3: CSVPTKGPSYNEQFF
D: NA; J: TRBJ2-5; V: TRBV7-9; size: many; DNA: TGTGCCAGCGGGACGGTCCAAGAGACCCAGTACTTC; CDR3: CASGTVQETQYF
D: TRBD1; J: TRBJ2-1; V: TRBV5-1; size: many; DNA: TGCGCCAGCAGCTTGGACGGGACAGGGGGTTTTGATGAGCAGTTCTTC; CDR3: CASSLDGTGGFDEQFF
D: TRBD1; J: TRBJ1-5; V: TRBV12-3/TRBV12-4; size: many; DNA: TGTGCCAGCAGCTCGGGGACAGGGAGCACTGATAACAATCAGCCCCAGCATTTT; CDR3: CASSSGTGSTDNNQPQHF
D: TRBD2; J: TRBJ2-1; V: TRBV20-1; size: few; DNA: TGCAGTGCTAGTGGTCTAGCGGGCAACAATGAGCAGTTCTTC; CDR3: CSASGLAGNNEQFF
D: NA; J: TRBJ2-5; V: TRBV6-6; size: many; DNA: TGTGCCAGCAGTTACTCACAGGGAGGAGAGGCCCAGTACTTC; CDR3: CASSYSQGGEAQYF
D: NA; J: TRBJ2-5; V: TRBV20-1; size: NA; DNA: TGCAGTGCTGTCAAGCAAGAGACCCAGTACTTC; CDR3: CSAVKQETQYF
D: NA; J: TRBJ1-2; V: TRBV28; size: many; DNA: TGTGCCAGCAGTCCCGGACGTCGACCAAACTATGGCTACACCTTC; CDR3: CASSPGRRPNYGYTF
D: TRBD2; J: TRBJ2-1; V: TRBV12-3/TRBV12-4; size: once; DNA: TGTGCCAGCAGTTGGGCTAGCGGGAGCTCCTACAATGAGCAGTTCTTC; CDR3: CASSWASGSSYNEQFF
D: NA; J: TRBJ2-6; V: TRBV5-1; size: many; DNA: TGCGCCAGCAGGGGGGTTGGCTCTGGGGCCAACGTCCTGACTTTC; CDR3: CASRGVGSGANVLTF
D: TRBD1; J: TRBJ1-5; V: TRBV7-2; size: many; DNA: TGTGCCAGCAGCTTAGCTGGACAGGGTAGTCAGCCCCAGCATTTT; CDR3: CASSLAGQGSQPQHF
D: TRBD1; J: TRBJ2-1; V: TRBV7-2; size: many; DNA: TGTGCCAGCAGCTCGGACAGGGGGATTAACAATGAGCAGTTCTTC; CDR3: CASSSDRGINNEQFF
D: TRBD1; J: TRBJ1-2; V: TRBV6-1; size: many; DNA: TGTGCCAGCAGTGTGGGACAGCCAAACTATGGCTACACCTTC; CDR3: CASSVGQPNYGYTF
D: NA; J: TRBJ2-5; V: TRBV27; size: NA; DNA: TGTGCCAGCACAGCGGCGTATCCCGTCTTAGAGACCCAGTACTTC; CDR3: CASTAAYPVLETQYF
D: NA; J: TRBJ2-7; V: TRBV7-2; size: many; DNA: TGTGCCAGCAGCCGCCCAGGAAGGGCGATGGACGAGCAGTACTTC; CDR3: CASSRPGRAMDEQYF
D: TRBD2; J: TRBJ2-7; V: TRBV5-1; size: many; DNA: TGCGCCAGCAGCTCACACGGGACTAGCGGGAGGTCTTCCGAGCAGTACTTC; CDR3: CASSSHGTSGRSSEQYF
D: NA; J: TRBJ2-3; V: TRBV21-1; size: NA; DNA: TGTGCCAGCAGCAACGGCCCCCCCAAGTATTTT; CDR3: CASSNGPPKYF
D: TRBD2; J: TRBJ2-5; V: TRBV5-1; size: many; DNA: TGCGCCAGCAGTCCGGCGGGAGGATATGAGACCCAGTACTTC; CDR3: CASSPAGGYETQYF
D: TRBD1; J: TRBJ2-1; V: TRBV2; size: NA; DNA: TGTGCCAGCAGTGATTTCGGGAGGACAGGGGGTTTTGAGCAGTTCTTC; CDR3: CASSDFGRTGGFEQFF
D: NA; J: TRBJ2-1; V: TRBV27; size: NA; DNA: TGTGCCAGCAGTCCAAAGACACGTCTATTTACCTACAATGAGCAGTTCTTC; CDR3: CASSPKTRLFTYNEQFF
D: TRBD2; J: TRBJ2-3; V: TRBV5-1; size: NA; DNA: TGCGCCAGCAGCTTGGCACTAGCGGGAGTCACGGATACGCAGTATTTT; CDR3: CASSLALAGVTDTQYF
D: TRBD1; J: TRBJ2-2; V: TRBV7-2; size: many; DNA: TGTGCCAGCAGCCCCAAGATTACAGGGGAATGGAGCACCGGGGAGCTGTTTTTT; CDR3: CASSPKITGEWSTGELFF
D: TRBD1; J: TRBJ2-5; V: TRBV6-5; size: NA; DNA: TGTGCCAGCAGTAGACAGGGCGCGCAGGAGACCCAGTACTTC; CDR3: CASSRQGAQETQYF
D: TRBD1; J: TRBJ1-2; V: TRBV27; size: NA; DNA: TGTGCCAGCAGATTGACAGGGGGCATCTATGGCTACACCTTC; CDR3: CASRLTGGIYGYTF
D: TRBD2; J: TRBJ2-2; V: TRBV7-3; size: NA; DNA: TGTGCCAGCACCGCGGGAGGAGAAAGGACCGGGGAGCTGTTTTTT; CDR3: CASTAGGERTGELFF
D: TRBD2; J: TRBJ2-1; V: TRBV4-3; size: NA; DNA: TGCGCCAGCAGCCAAGATACTAGCGGAAGCTCCTACAATGAGCAGTTCTTC; CDR3: CASSQDTSGSSYNEQFF
D: NA; J: TRBJ2-1; V: TRBV12-3/TRBV12-4; size: many; DNA: TGTGCCAGCAGCTTTGGTGGGGCGGGCAATGAGCAGTTCTTC; CDR3: CASSFGGAGNEQFF
D: TRBD1; J: TRBJ2-7; V: TRBV20-1; size: NA; DNA: TGCAGTGCAAGGGACAGGGGACACGAGCAGTACTTC; CDR3: CSARDRGHEQYF
D: NA; J: TRBJ2-1; V: TRBV15; size: many; DNA: TGTGCCACCAGCAGAGCGAGCGGCGACCTCTACAATGAGCAGTTCTTC; CDR3: CATSRASGDLYNEQFF
D: TRBD2; J: TRBJ2-1; V: TRBV2; size: many; DNA: TGTGCCAGCATGGGACGGGAGGGCCGAAATGAGCAGTTCTTC; CDR3: CASMGREGRNEQFF
D: NA; J: TRBJ2-3; V: TRBV28; size: many; DNA: TGTGCCAGCAGTTGGGTGGGGGGCACAGATACGCAGTATTTT; CDR3: CASSWVGGTDTQYF
D: NA; J: TRBJ2-5; V: TRBV7-8; size: many; DNA: TGTGCCAGCAGCTTCCGCGGCCTAGAGTCCCAGTACTTC; CDR3: CASSFRGLESQYF
D: NA; J: TRBJ2-1; V: TRBV4-1; size: many; DNA: TGCGCCAGCAGCGGAGGGCTAAGGGAGCAGTTCTTC; CDR3: CASSGGLREQFF
D: NA; J: TRBJ1-1; V: TRBV27; size: NA; DNA: TGTGCCAGCAGTTTATCGAGATCACTAAAAGACAGGAACACTGAAGCTTTCTTT; CDR3: CASSLSRSLKDRNTEAFF
D: TRBD2; J: TRBJ2-1; V: TRBV15; size: many; DNA: TGTGCCACCAGCAGCGAGACTAGCGTGGGCAATGAGCAGTTCTTC; CDR3: CATSSETSVGNEQFF
D: NA; J: TRBJ2-6; V: TRBV12-3/TRBV12-4; size: many; DNA: TGTGCCAGCAGTGGGACTGGGGCCAACGTCCTGACTTTC; CDR3: CASSGTGANVLTF